This passage covers 6 T cell receptor beta chains from one sample sequenced in a study of PD-1 blockade in classical Hodgkin lymphoma. Every patient relapsed after autologous stem cell transplantation, and brentuximab vedotin exposure varied. Measured with immunoSEQ multiplex PCR; TCRdb has only the in-frame clones, and not every one. This sample carries about 46,000 clones, around 70% of them seen once, and the ten largest clones take about 11%. This specimen was peripheral blood mononuclear cells (PBMCs), taken at baseline. These receptors all stem from a human donor with classical Hodgkin lymphoma.

The chain's CDR3 is CASSSQGANTEAFF. The CDR3 nucleotides are TGTGCCAGCAGCTCCCAGGGGGCAAACACTGAAGCTTTCTTT. The chain uses TRBV7-3 and TRBJ1-1; 8 bases are shared with TRBD1. The germline V gene encodes CDR1 SGHTA and CDR2 FQGTGA. This CDR3 comprises 14 residues. Losses at the gene ends were 4 bases for V and 2 bases for J; bases not matched to a gene: 3.

This rearrangement joins TRBV4-1 to TRBJ2-7; TRBD2 agrees at 12 bases. After removal of 1 base from V and 3 bases from J, the junction contained 13 bases not matched to a gene. Germline V lookup: CDR1 MGHRA, CDR2 YSYEKL. The CDR3 is made up of 19 amino acids. The CDR3 region has the DNA TGCGCCAGCAGCCAAGGCGGACTAGCGGGAACCTGGGGCGGCTACGAGCAGTACTTC. This translates into CASSQGGLAGTWGGYEQYF.

The V and J genes are TRBV2 and TRBJ1-2; D remains unclear. This CDR3 comprises 14 residues. Trimming took off 5 bases at V and 6 bases at J, with 16 bases between the two ends. Germline V gene sequence: CDR1 SNHLY, CDR2 FYNNEI. The chain's CDR3 is CASSLLSGGNGYTF. The CDR3 coding sequence is TGTGCCAGCAGTCTCCTATCCGGAGGAAATGGCTACACCTTC.

There are a few counts of this clone. This chain links TRBV6-6 with TRBJ2-1, with D possibly being TRBD2 (5 bases). Germline CDR1 and CDR2: MNHNY and SVGAGI (reference sequence). This CDR3 contains 12 residues. V shed 0 bases and J shed 10 bases, with 7 bases lying between them. The CDR3 nucleotides are TGTGCCAGCAGTTACTCACCGGGGGAGCAGTTCTTC. It encodes CASSYSPGEQFF.

The rearrangement joins TRBV9 to TRBJ1-3; no definite D call. Germline CDR1 is SGDLS and CDR2 is YYNGEE. This CDR3 spans 19 amino acids. V lost 0 bases to trimming and J lost 0 bases, with 19 bases between them. This CDR3 reads CASSVEARWAASSGNTIYF. Written as DNA, the CDR3 is TGTGCCAGCAGCGTAGAAGCCCGGTGGGCAGCGAGCTCTGGAAACACCATATATTTT.

The CDR3 protein is CASSLESLGAGAFF. CDR3 in DNA: TGTGCCAGCAGCTTAGAGTCTCTGGGGGCGGGAGCTTTCTTT. The chain joins TRBV11-2 to TRBJ1-1, with D perhaps TRBD1 (6 bases). CDR1 SGHAT and CDR2 FQNNGV come from the germline V gene. Trimming removed 0 bases at V and 10 bases at J, with 15 bases between. This CDR3 comprises 14 residues.